The rows below give T cell receptor beta chains drawn from one sample of a study of T cells after posttransplantation cyclophosphamide. The assay was immunoSEQ multiplex PCR, and TCRdb's table has in-frame clones only and misses some. The data hold fewer than 45,000 clones, with just under 80% observed a single time. The input for sequencing was CD4+ T cells sorted from blood, taken approximately 2,000 days after a stem cell transplant with posttransplant cyclophosphamide. The receptors were gathered from a female patient in her thirties or forties who received an allogeneic stem cell transplant from a related donor, was CMV-positive, and had no GVHD. A subset of T cells may come from the graft donor. Each CDR3 is given with its conserved first and last residue. The D gene is left open where the match is weak. Expanded clones get a size class; other rows say once, few or many, or leave the size out.

TRBJ2-2	TRBV4-3	-	TRBD2	CASSQDWGLGTGELFF	TGCGCCAGCAGCCAAGACTGGGGACTAGGTACCGGGGAGCTGTTTTTT
TRBJ1-3	TRBV5-1	few	TRBD1	CASSLFQGATLGNTIYF	TGCGCCAGCAGCTTGTTCCAGGGGGCAACGCTTGGAAACACCATATATTTT
TRBJ1-2	TRBV19	-	-	CASSIKPGMYGYTF	TGTGCCAGTAGTATTAAGCCAGGGATGTATGGCTACACCTTC
TRBJ2-3	TRBV18	-	TRBD1	CASSPTGGPDTQYF	TGTGCCAGCTCACCGACAGGGGGTCCAGATACGCAGTATTTT
TRBJ1-1	TRBV19	-	TRBD1	CASRSAGGSNTEAFF	TGTGCCAGTAGATCGGCAGGGGGCAGTAACACTGAAGCTTTCTTT
TRBJ2-1	TRBV5-5	-	TRBD2	CASSHRTSGGGSYNEQFF	TGTGCCAGCAGCCATAGGACTAGCGGGGGGGGCTCCTACAATGAGCAGTTCTTC
TRBJ2-5	TRBV11-2	-	TRBD1	CASSQDRDTWQYF	TGTGCCAGCAGCCAGGACAGGGATACGTGGCAGTACTTC
TRBJ2-5	TRBV11-1	-	-	CASSSRTGGETQYF	TGTGCCAGCAGCTCCCGGACGGGGGGCGAGACCCAGTACTTC
TRBJ1-1	TRBV27	-	TRBD1	CASSRQGRNTEAFF	TGTGCCAGCAGTCGACAGGGAAGGAACACTGAAGCTTTCTTT
TRBJ1-4	TRBV9	-	-	CASSVDEVVSEKLFF	TGTGCCAGCAGCGTAGACGAGGTAGTTAGTGAAAAACTGTTTTTT
TRBJ2-7	TRBV7-3	-	-	CASSPHPGNSYEQYF	TGTGCCAGCAGCCCTCACCCAGGGAACTCCTACGAGCAGTACTTC
TRBJ2-7	TRBV19	-	TRBD1	CASSPRDSSYEQYF	TGTGCCAGTAGTCCACGGGACAGCTCCTACGAGCAGTACTTC
TRBJ2-3	TRBV9	-	TRBD2	CASSATQAGWIPDTQYF	TGTGCCAGCAGCGCCACCCAAGCGGGGTGGATCCCAGATACGCAGTATTTT
TRBJ1-5	TRBV6-6	-	-	CASSQGYSNQPQHF	TGTGCCAGCAGTCAGGGGTATAGCAATCAGCCCCAGCATTTT
TRBJ2-2	TRBV29-1	-	-	CSAKGVYGELFF	TGCAGCGCCAAAGGGGTTTACGGGGAGCTGTTTTTT
TRBJ2-3	TRBV5-1	once	TRBD2	CASSLEASGGARDTQYF	TGCGCCAGCAGCTTGGAGGCTAGCGGGGGGGCTAGGGATACGCAGTATTTT
TRBJ2-7	TRBV29-1	-	-	CSVTVSYEQYF	TGCAGCGTTACAGTGTCCTACGAGCAGTACTTC
TRBJ1-3	TRBV18	-	-	CASSPGTTLGNTIYF	TGTGCCAGCTCACCGGGCACAACTCTAGGAAACACCATATATTTT
TRBJ1-2	TRBV11-3	-	-	CASSSYADSNYGYTF	TGTGCCAGCAGCTCATATGCGGATTCTAACTATGGCTACACCTTC
TRBJ1-6	TRBV9	-	TRBD1	CASSTGQGGPLHF	TGTGCCAGCAGCACCGGACAGGGAGGCCCCCTCCACTTT
TRBJ1-2	TRBV7-9	-	-	CASSLVYPSDGYTF	TGTGCCAGCAGCTTAGTGTACCCTAGCGATGGCTACACCTTC
TRBJ1-1	TRBV6-1	-	TRBD1	CASSAGTGVSETEAFF	TGTGCCAGCAGTGCGGGGACAGGGGTTTCGGAGACTGAAGCTTTCTTT
TRBJ2-7	TRBV6-1	-	-	CASKASSYEQYF	TGTGCCAGCAAGGCTAGCTCCTACGAGCAGTACTTC
TRBJ1-3	TRBV10-1	-	-	CASLDSTGNTIYF	TGCGCCAGCCTCGACAGTACGGGAAACACCATATATTTT
TRBJ2-5	TRBV28	-	TRBD1	CASSLPGQGAKTQYF	TGTGCCAGCAGCCTCCCGGGACAGGGGGCAAAGACCCAGTACTTC
TRBJ1-4	TRBV7-8	once	-	CASSSYRVPTNEKLFF	TGTGCCAGCAGCTCATACAGGGTACCAACTAATGAAAAACTGTTTTTT
TRBJ2-7	TRBV9	-	TRBD1	CASSLGQAVFEQYF	TGTGCCAGCAGCCTCGGACAGGCGGTTTTCGAGCAGTACTTC
TRBJ2-6	TRBV5-4	-	TRBD1	CASRPGQAGPGANVLTF	TGTGCCAGCAGACCGGGACAGGCAGGGCCTGGGGCCAACGTCCTGACTTTC
TRBJ2-2	TRBV5-1	-	TRBD2	CASSLRTSGGPGGELFF	TGCGCCAGCAGCCTACGGACTAGCGGGGGGCCGGGTGGGGAGCTGTTTTTT
TRBJ1-3	TRBV5-1	-	TRBD1	CASSWTGAENTIYF	TGCGCCAGCAGCTGGACAGGGGCAGAAAACACCATATATTTT
TRBJ1-1	TRBV7-2	-	TRBD1	CASSVSGTGVGNTEAFF	TGTGCCAGCAGCGTATCCGGGACAGGGGTAGGGAACACTGAAGCTTTCTTT
TRBJ1-1	TRBV5-1	once	-	CASSLGPGAEAFF	TGCGCCAGCAGCTTGGGGCCCGGGGCTGAAGCTTTCTTT
TRBJ1-3	TRBV19	-	-	CASSISFGNTIYF	TGTGCCAGTAGTATCAGTTTTGGAAACACCATATATTTT
TRBJ1-1	TRBV7-9	-	-	CASSFEAPSF	TGTGCCAGCAGCTTCGAAGCCCCGAGCTTT
TRBJ1-6	TRBV5-1	few	-	CASSLEGHSRSPLHF	TGCGCCAGCAGCTTGGAGGGACATTCGAGATCACCCCTCCACTTT
TRBJ1-6	TRBV4-2	few	-	CASSQDTDGALHF	TGTGCCAGCAGCCAAGATACGGACGGGGCCCTCCACTTT
TRBJ2-1	TRBV2	-	TRBD2	CASSEIRGGPNEQFF	TGTGCCAGCAGTGAAATCCGGGGGGGCCCCAATGAGCAGTTCTTC
TRBJ1-2	TRBV2	few	-	CASSNSTGNYGYTF	TGTGCCAGCAGCAACTCAACAGGGAACTATGGCTACACCTTC
TRBJ2-7	TRBV15	-	-	CATSTQGHEQYF	TGTGCCACCAGCACTCAGGGGCACGAGCAGTACTTC
TRBJ2-3	TRBV9	-	TRBD1	CASSGDSFYTDTQYF	TGTGCCAGCAGTGGGGACAGTTTCTACACAGATACGCAGTATTTT